This T cell receptor beta chain originates from a study of cytomegalovirus exposure and HLA in healthy donors. Study-level information: Earlier findings included approximately 120 million unique TCR beta sequences obtained from roughly 200 million T cells. There were around 390 genotyped donors. Of these, 75% to 90% fell in the genetic ancestry cluster associated with self-reported Caucasian donors.

The donors comprised healthy bone marrow donors. 13 Jbeta primers and 60 Vbeta primers were used for the PCR. Profiled with immunoSEQ multiplex PCR; TCRdb holds only in-frame clones, not every one. The table includes about 170,000 clones, approximately 76% detected once. The CDR3 contains 18 residues. Germline V CDR1 and CDR2: SGHAT, FQDESV (reference sequence). Germline trimming cut 5 bases from V and 0 bases from J; bases unmatched to any gene: 14. On this clone: Its specificity is not known.

Findings and limits, study-wide: Presence/absence analyses treated sequencing depth as roughly uniform across donors.

The receptor comes from a female donor in good health and CMV-seronegative. V and J are TRBV11-1 and TRBJ1-2; 8 bases match TRBD1. The material sequenced was PBMCs. In nucleotides, the CDR3 is TGTGCCAGCAGCGTGGAGCCGGTGACAGGGGTAGCTAACTATGGCTACACCTTC. Protein sequence: CASSVEPVTGVANYGYTF.